The 22 T cell receptor beta chains in this list originate from one sample, sequenced in a study of T cells in Graves' hyperthyroidism and ophthalmopathy. The TCR beta CDR3 regions underwent amplification using RNA transcripts as the source. A set of HTBI primers served as the primers for a first-round RT-PCR of the TCR CDR3. TCRdb reprocessed the multiplex PCR reads via MiXCR and lists one record per CDR3 protein. The table records about 740,000 distinct CDR3 sequences, less than 15% of them present only once. Sequenced: blood. These TCRs come from a woman between 18 and 29 years old with Graves' hyperthyroidism.

This clonotype was detected many times. This chain connects TRBV30 to TRBJ2-7, with D unresolved. This CDR3 has 12 amino acids. Per the germline V gene, CDR1 is GTSNPN and CDR2 is SVGIG (reference sequence). V gave up 4 bases and J gave up 2 bases, with 9 bases separating them. CDR3 sequence reads: CAWKYATYEQYF. The DNA of the CDR3 is TGTGCCTGGAAATATGCTACCTACGAGCAGTACTTC.

This clonotype was picked up many times. The rearrangement uses TRBV11-1 and TRBJ1-1; a weak D match, TRBD1 (6 bases). V lost 8 bases, J lost 3 bases, and 16 bases lay in between. The length of the CDR3 is 14 residues. CDR1 SGHAT and CDR2 FQDESV come from the germline V gene (reference sequence). The CDR3 sequence is CASSLQGWDTEAFF. The CDR3 region has the DNA TGTGCCAGCTCTCTACAGGGCTGGGACACTGAAGCTTTCTTT.

This clonotype was recorded many times. The chain joins TRBV2 to TRBJ2-3; 11 bases are a match to TRBD2. The trim removed 5 bases at V and 4 bases at J, leaving 11 bases unmatched. This CDR3 is 17 amino acids long. CDR1 and CDR2 from the germline V gene are SNHLY and FYNNEI. The CDR3 DNA reads as TGTGCCAGCAGTCACATACTAGCGGGAGAAGGGGCAGATACGCAGTATTTT. It encodes CASSHILAGEGADTQYF. The full variable domain, in which reference TRBV2 and TRBJ2-3 provide the parts outside the CDR3, is EPEVTQTPSHQVTQMGQEVILRCVPISNHLYFYWYRQILGQKVEFLVSFYNNEISEKSEIFDDQFSVERPDGSNFTLKIRSTKLEDSAMYFCASSHILAGEGADTQYFGPGTRLTVL.

This clonotype appeared a few times. This chain connects TRBV6-2 or TRBV6-3 to TRBJ2-5; TRBD2 aligns across 11 bases. Trimming removed 5 bases from V and 4 bases from J; junction bases left unmatched: 3. The CDR3 is made up of 14 amino acids. The germline V gene has CDR1 MNHEY and CDR2 SVGEGT. The DNA for the CDR3 is TGTGCCAGCAGTACTAGCGGGAGTACAGAGACCCAGTACTTC. This codes for CASSTSGSTETQYF.

At least ten counts were recorded for this clonotype. V is TRBV6-1 and J is TRBJ1-1; no clear D. V lost 5 bases, J lost 10 bases, and 20 bases lay in between. Germline V gene lookup returns CDR1 MNHNS and CDR2 SASEGT. CDR3 size: 14 residues. CDR3 in amino acids: CASSLTSGQRRAFF. DNA of the CDR3: TGTGCCAGCAGTCTTACGTCGGGCCAACGGCGAGCTTTCTTT.

This chain joins TRBV19 and TRBJ1-1; weak D call: TRBD1 (5 bases). The V gene's germline CDR1 is LNHDA and CDR2 SQIVND (reference sequence). The CDR3 consists of 14 residues. Trimming cost V 6 bases and J 5 bases, with 16 bases left between them. As DNA, the CDR3 is TGTGCCAGTAGCCCACAACCAGGGTGGACTGAAGCTTTCTTT. Protein sequence: CASSPQPGWTEAFF.

This clonotype has a count of ten or more. The chain carries TRBV4-3 and TRBJ2-2; D possibly corresponds to TRBD1 (6 bases). The CDR3 runs to 18 residues. The germline gives CDR1 LGHNA, CDR2 YSLEER. The V gene lost 3 bases and the J gene lost 6 bases, with 23 bases spanning the gap. The CDR3 here is CASSHGTPGHTFAGELFF. The DNA of the CDR3 is TGCGCCAGCAGCCACGGAACTCCGGGACACACATTTGCCGGGGAGCTGTTTTTT.

The J gene is TRBJ2-5, the V gene TRBV13; TRBD2 aligns across 9 bases. The CDR3 contains 18 residues. The junction had 15 bases not matched to a gene; V was cut back by 4 bases and J by 3 bases. Germline CDR1 is PRHDT and CDR2 is FYEKMQ (reference sequence). DNA for the CDR3: TGTGCCAGCAGCTCCTTTAAGGGAATAGCGGGAGTGGAAGAGACCCAGTACTTC. It codes for CASSSFKGIAGVEETQYF.

V and J are TRBV4-1 and TRBJ2-7, with TRBD2 matching over 13 bases. The CDR3 is made up of 20 amino acids. The germline CDR1 and CDR2 sequences are MGHRA and YSYEKL. V lost 1 base and J lost 2; bases outside the gene matches: 14. The CDR3 DNA follows: TGCGCCAGCAGCCAAGCCCAACGTACTAGCGGGAGGGCCGAAACCTACGAGCAGTACTTC. It is translated as CASSQAQRTSGRAETYEQYF.

The sample holds many counts of this clonotype. The genes are TRBV12-3 or TRBV12-4 and TRBJ2-3, with D perhaps matching TRBD2 (6 bases). V shed 5 bases and J shed 1 base, with 10 bases lying between them. This CDR3 has 14 amino acids. In DNA, the CDR3 is TGTGCCAGCAGTATCACTAGCCGCACAGATACGCAGTATTTT. Amino acid sequence: CASSITSRTDTQYF.

This chain connects TRBV28 to TRBJ2-2; 7 nucleotides line up with TRBD1. This CDR3 is 16 amino acids long. Germline values: CDR1 MDHEN, CDR2 SYDVKM. The V segment lost 6 bases and the J segment 1 base; nucleotides outside the gene matches: 8. CDR3 DNA: TGTGCCAGCAGAGGCCCGGGACAGAGGAACACCGGGGAGCTGTTTTTT. It encodes CASRGPGQRNTGELFF.

This clonotype was counted many times. The chain couples TRBV6-2 or TRBV6-3 to TRBJ1-5; the D is unclear. Between the trimmed V and J ends, which lost 4 bases and 5 bases, there was a span of 12 bases. CDR3 length equals 14 residues. CDR1 is MNHEY and CDR2 is SVGEGT in the germline V gene. CDR3 sequence reads: CASSWTYPDQPQHF. CDR3 nucleotide sequence: TGTGCCAGCAGTTGGACCTACCCCGATCAGCCCCAGCATTTT.

This clonotype occurred many times. V is TRBV5-6 and J is TRBJ2-4, with 8 bases fitting TRBD1. The CDR3 runs to 14 residues. In germline, CDR1 is SGHDT, CDR2 YYEEEE. V was pared by 0 bases and J by 6 bases, with 2 bases of the junction left unmatched. CDR3 nucleotides: TGTGCCAGCAGCTTGGGCGGGACAGGAAACATTCAGTACTTC. Its protein is CASSLGGTGNIQYF.

In this sample, this clonotype turned up many times. This rearrangement joins TRBV6-2 or TRBV6-3 to TRBJ2-5; weak D call: TRBD1 (7 bases). Germline V CDR1 and CDR2: MNHEY, SVGEGT. This CDR3 has 15 residues. V was shortened by 7 bases and J by 4 bases, with 19 bases between the two germline ends. The CDR3 DNA is TGTGCCAGCAACACCCGGGGGACAGCAAGAGAGACCCAGTACTTC. Translated: CASNTRGTARETQYF.

The chain uses TRBV24-1 and TRBJ2-1, with 11 nucleotides matching TRBD1. V lost 4 bases to trimming and J lost 9 bases; unmatched junction nucleotides: 13. Germline V gene sequence: CDR1 KGHDR, CDR2 SFDVKD. This CDR3 contains 17 residues. In nucleotides, the CDR3 is TGTGCCACCAGTGACGCACCCGGGACAGGGGGTCAGGGTGAGCAGTTCTTC. Translated, it gives CATSDAPGTGGQGEQFF.

This clonotype was counted at least ten times. The V call is TRBV29-1, the J call TRBJ2-1; D call uncertain. Germline CDR1 reads SQVTM; CDR2 reads ANQGSEA. The V gene lost 7 bases and the J gene lost 8 bases, with 9 bases spanning the gap. CDR3 length equals 10 residues. CDR3: CSAVVDEQFF. DNA of the CDR3: TGCAGCGCCGTAGTAGATGAGCAGTTCTTC.

This clonotype was counted many times. CDR3 in amino acids: CASSSLQETQYF. As DNA, the CDR3 is TGTGCCAGCTCATCCCTCCAAGAGACCCAGTACTTC. This rearrangement joins TRBV18 to TRBJ2-5; no definite D call. V was cut by 5 bases and J by 1 base, with 5 bases left in between. Per the germline V gene, CDR1 is KGHSH and CDR2 is LQKENI. This CDR3 has 12 residues.

There are many counts of this clonotype. This chain uses TRBV14 with TRBJ1-2; 7 bases align to TRBD1. The V and J ends lost 6 bases and 7 bases, in that order; junction bases with no gene match: 20. The CDR3 is 17 residues long. CDR1 is SGHDN, CDR2 FVKESK, per germline. The CDR3 loop reads CASSPLPGQIFMAGYTF. CDR3 sequence (DNA): TGTGCCAGCAGTCCCCTTCCGGGACAGATCTTTATGGCTGGCTACACCTTC.

This clonotype was counted at least ten times. The rearrangement uses TRBV12-3 or TRBV12-4 and TRBJ1-1, with a tentative D call TRBD1 (5 bases). The CDR3 has 14 amino acids. Trimming stripped 7 bases from V and 3 bases from J, with 15 bases between. The chain's CDR3 is CASTFGTRDTEAFF. The DNA of the CDR3 is TGTGCCAGCACCTTTGGGACTCGGGACACTGAAGCTTTCTTT.

This clonotype turned up a few times. The V and J genes are TRBV24-1 and TRBJ2-2; TRBD2 matches at 8 bases. The CDR3 loop spans 16 amino acids. Germline loops: CDR1 KGHDR, CDR2 SFDVKD. Germline trimming cut 9 bases from V and 5 bases from J; bases unmatched to any gene: 13. The chain's CDR3 is CATGLVAGKGTGELFF. The DNA of the CDR3 is TGTGCCACCGGGCTCGTAGCGGGAAAGGGGACCGGGGAGCTGTTTTTT.

As for this clonotype: A read error is possible here, since a much larger clone lies one base away. CDR3 nucleotide sequence: TGTGCCAGCAGTTACGGCTGGGGAGGCCCTGAAGCTTTCTTT. Protein: CASSYGWGGPEAFF. This chain connects TRBV6-2 or TRBV6-3 to TRBJ1-1; no clear D. Germline V CDR1 and CDR2: MNHEY, SVGEGT. The CDR3 loop spans 14 amino acids. Trimming pared 2 bases from V and 6 bases from J, leaving 13 bases between.

This clonotype was observed many times. V gene TRBV4-1 combines with J gene TRBJ1-5, with 8 bases fitting TRBD1. This CDR3 has 17 residues. V shed 0 bases, J shed 6 bases, and the junction held 10 bases outside the gene matches. The germline V gene has CDR1 MGHRA and CDR2 YSYEKL. CDR3: CASSQDPPGQEAQPQHF. CDR3 DNA sequence: TGCGCCAGCAGCCAAGATCCCCCGGGACAGGAGGCTCAGCCCCAGCATTTT.